The clone carrying this TCR beta chain was recorded many times. Its specificity is not known. Indicated time point: before preoperative PTX-NDP chemotherapy. TCRdb processed the PCR reads anew with MiXCR; each CDR3 protein has one entry. The sample consists of fewer than 40,000 distinct CDR3 sequences, under 60% of them appearing once. CDR3 length equals 15 residues. In germline, CDR1 is SGHVS, CDR2 FQNEAQ. The record originates from a study of esophageal squamous cell carcinoma under preoperative chemotherapy. On the study more broadly: Samples included peripheral blood T cells as well as tumor-infiltrating lymphocytes. Overall study results and limits: After paclitaxel-nedaplatin, abundant clones were more likely to contract than amplify. Tumor-infiltrating lymphocytes showed no significant post-chemotherapy TCR diversity increase, unlike peripheral T cells. Peripheral T cells migrating into the tumor appeared to partly supply post-treatment tumor-infiltrating lymphocytes.

The rearrangement joins TRBV7-8 to TRBJ2-1; no clear D gene. The DNA end favors TRBJ2-7, so the J call may be wrong. This material was acquired from a patient given preoperative chemotherapy. The receptor comes from a human donor with esophageal squamous cell carcinoma. The donor label of this sample is uncertain. The chain's CDR3 is CASSLRTESSYEQYF. CDR3 coding DNA: TGTGCCAGCAGCTTAAGGACCGAAAGCTCCTACGAGCAGTACTTC.